This T cell receptor beta chain originates from a study of human T cells and chemical hapten exposure. Authors' methods: Per sample, the median was 95,638 TCRs, with values from approximately 25,000 to 650,000. TCRdb ran MiXCR on the RACE reads and lists one entry per CDR3 protein. TCRdb assigned the V and J calls; the authors' analysis was not used. This sample has 80,000 or so distinct CDR3 sequences, with roughly 10% found just once. This clonotype has just a few counts. Regarding time point: patch test 1, 2 weeks after DPC sensitization. Stated treatment: therapeutic diphenylcyclopropenone sensitization with weekly scalp DPC. The study extracted total RNA from unfractionated whole blood. The CDR3 is 14 amino acids. V was shortened by 2 bases and J by 0 bases, with 6 bases between the two germline ends. From germline, CDR1 is SGDLS and CDR2 YYNGEE.

This specimen was whole blood, taken in connection with sensitization to the hapten diphenylcyclopropenone (DPC). The clonotype was recovered from a woman aged 50 to 60 with alopecia areata. Some clones in this sample may be carry-over from other donors' samples. The chain couples TRBV9 to TRBJ1-3, with D unresolved. The CDR3 nucleotides read TGTGCCAGCAGCGTGGCGAGCTCTGGAAACACCATATATTTT. This translates into CASSVASSGNTIYF.